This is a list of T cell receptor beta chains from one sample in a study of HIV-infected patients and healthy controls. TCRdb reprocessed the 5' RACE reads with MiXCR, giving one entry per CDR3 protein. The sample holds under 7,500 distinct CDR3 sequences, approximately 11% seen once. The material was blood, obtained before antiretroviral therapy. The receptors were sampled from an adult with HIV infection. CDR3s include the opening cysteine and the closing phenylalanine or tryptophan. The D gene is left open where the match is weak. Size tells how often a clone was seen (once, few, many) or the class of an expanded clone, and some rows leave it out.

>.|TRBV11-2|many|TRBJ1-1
CASSLDERNTEAFF
TGTGCCAGCAGCTTAGATGAGAGAAACACTGAAGCTTTCTTT
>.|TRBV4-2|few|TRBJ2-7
CASSQTQNSYEQYF
TGTGCCAGCAGCCAAACCCAGAATTCCTACGAGCAGTACTTC
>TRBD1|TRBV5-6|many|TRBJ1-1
CASSPSTGTEAFF
TGTGCCAGCAGCCCCTCGACAGGGACTGAAGCTTTCTTT
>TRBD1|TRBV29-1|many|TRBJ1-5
CSVTGGNQPQHF
TGCAGCGTAACAGGGGGCAATCAGCCCCAGCATTTT
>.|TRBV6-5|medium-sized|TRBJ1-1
CASSYGLAQTEAFF
TGTGCCAGCAGTTACGGCTTGGCCCAAACTGAAGCTTTCTTT
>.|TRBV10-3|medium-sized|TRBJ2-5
CAISEPPVKTQYF
TGTGCCATCAGTGAGCCTCCAGTAAAGACCCAGTACTTC
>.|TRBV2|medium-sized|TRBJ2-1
CASSSTLGFLLYNEQFF
TGTGCCAGCAGTTCGACACTGGGATTCCTCTTATACAATGAGCAGTTCTTC
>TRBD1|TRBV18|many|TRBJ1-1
CASSPLQGARSNTEAFF
TGTGCCAGCTCACCATTGCAGGGGGCTCGTTCGAACACTGAAGCTTTCTTT
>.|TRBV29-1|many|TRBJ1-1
CSVPREGNTEAFF
TGCAGCGTGCCCCGGGAAGGGAACACTGAAGCTTTCTTT
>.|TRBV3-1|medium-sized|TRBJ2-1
CASSPTGFEQFF
TGTGCCAGCAGCCCCACAGGGTTTGAGCAGTTCTTC
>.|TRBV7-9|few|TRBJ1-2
CASSLGEPALNYGYTF
TGTGCCAGCAGCTTAGGGGAACCCGCTCTCAACTATGGCTACACCTTC
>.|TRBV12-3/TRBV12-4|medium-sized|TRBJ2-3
CASSFNRYPDTQYF
TGTGCCAGCAGTTTCAACAGGTATCCAGATACGCAGTATTTT
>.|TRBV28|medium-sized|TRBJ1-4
CASSRRGRDEKLFF
TGTGCCAGCAGTCGCAGGGGTCGTGATGAAAAACTGTTTTTT
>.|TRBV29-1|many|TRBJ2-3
CSVEGGPTDTQYF
TGCAGCGTTGAGGGGGGGCCGACAGATACGCAGTATTTT
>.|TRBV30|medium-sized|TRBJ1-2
CACLEIERGTAGGGPSF
TGTGCCTGCCTAGAAATTGAAAGGGGAACAGCAGGCGGGGGACCGTCCTTC
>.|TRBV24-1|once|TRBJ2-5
CATSDYTWTQYF
TGTGCCACCAGTGATTACACCTGGACCCAGTACTTC
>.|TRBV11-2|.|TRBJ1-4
CASRPKRAGDEKLFF
TGTGCCAGCCGCCCCAAGCGCGCCGGGGATGAAAAACTGTTTTTT
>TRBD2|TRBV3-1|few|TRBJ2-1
CASSRGVAGEGNEQFF
TGTGCCAGCAGCCGGGGAGTAGCGGGAGAAGGTAATGAGCAGTTCTTC
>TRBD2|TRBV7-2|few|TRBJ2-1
CASSRATSGNPKEQFF
TGTGCCAGCAGCCGCGCGACTAGCGGGAATCCCAAGGAGCAGTTCTTC
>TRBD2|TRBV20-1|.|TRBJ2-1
CSAHTSGSENEQFF
TGCAGTGCTCATACTAGCGGGAGTGAAAATGAGCAGTTCTTC